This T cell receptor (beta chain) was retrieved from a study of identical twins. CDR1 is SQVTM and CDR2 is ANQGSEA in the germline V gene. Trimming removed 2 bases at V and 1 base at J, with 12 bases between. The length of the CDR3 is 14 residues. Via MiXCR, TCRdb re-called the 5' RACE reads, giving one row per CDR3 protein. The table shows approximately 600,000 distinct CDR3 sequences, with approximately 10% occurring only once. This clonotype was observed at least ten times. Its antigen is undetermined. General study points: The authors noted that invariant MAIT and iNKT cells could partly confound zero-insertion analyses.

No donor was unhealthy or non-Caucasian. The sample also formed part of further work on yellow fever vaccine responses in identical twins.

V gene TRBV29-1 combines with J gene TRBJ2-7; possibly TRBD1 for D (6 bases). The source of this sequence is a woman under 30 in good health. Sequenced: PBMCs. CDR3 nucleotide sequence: TGCAGCGTTGAATTAGGGACAAGTTCCTACGAGCAGTACTTC. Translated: CSVELGTSSYEQYF.